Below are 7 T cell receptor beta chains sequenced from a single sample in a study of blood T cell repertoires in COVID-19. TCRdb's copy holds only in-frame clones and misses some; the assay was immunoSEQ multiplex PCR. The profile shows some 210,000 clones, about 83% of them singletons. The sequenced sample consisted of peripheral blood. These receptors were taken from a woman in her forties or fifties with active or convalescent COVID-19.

CDR3 sequence: CASSQGDRLNQPQHF. CDR3 coding DNA: TGCGCCAGCAGCCAAGGGGACAGGTTAAATCAGCCCCAGCATTTT. The rearrangement links TRBV4-1 to TRBJ1-5; 8 nucleotides match TRBD1. This CDR3 is 15 amino acids long. Germline V CDR1 and CDR2: MGHRA, YSYEKL. The J segment lost 4 bases and the V segment lost 1 base, leaving 3 bases of the junction unmatched.

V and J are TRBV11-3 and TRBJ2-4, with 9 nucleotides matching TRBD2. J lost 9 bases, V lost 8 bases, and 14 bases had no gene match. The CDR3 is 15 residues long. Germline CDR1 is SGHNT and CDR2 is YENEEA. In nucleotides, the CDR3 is TGTGCCAGCCTCAGAGCGGGAGGCCGGGGGGGCATTCAGTACTTC. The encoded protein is CASLRAGGRGGIQYF.

CDR3 nucleotide sequence: TGTGCCAGCAGTCGGGCAGGGTATGGCTACACCTTC. Encoded protein: CASSRAGYGYTF. The V and J genes are TRBV25-1 and TRBJ1-2, with D possibly TRBD1 on 5 matching bases. The CDR3 runs 12 residues. The germline V and J ends were trimmed by 5 bases and 5 bases, with 9 bases remaining between them. Germline V gives CDR1 MGHDK, CDR2 SYGVNS.

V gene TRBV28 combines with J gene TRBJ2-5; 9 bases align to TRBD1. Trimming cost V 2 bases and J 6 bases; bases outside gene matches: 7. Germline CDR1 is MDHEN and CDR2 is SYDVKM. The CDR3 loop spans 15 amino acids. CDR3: CASSLPTGGRKTQYF. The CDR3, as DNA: TGTGCCAGCAGTTTACCGACAGGGGGTAGGAAGACCCAGTACTTC.

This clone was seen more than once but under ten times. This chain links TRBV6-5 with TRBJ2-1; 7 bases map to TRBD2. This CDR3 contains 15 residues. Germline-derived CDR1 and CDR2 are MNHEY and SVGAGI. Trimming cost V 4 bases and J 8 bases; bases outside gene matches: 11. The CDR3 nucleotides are TGTGCCAGCAGTTCCCCAGCGGGATCCTCTTATGAGCAGTTCTTC. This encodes CASSSPAGSSYEQFF.

The CDR3 nucleotides read TGTGCCAGCAGTTACGGGGGGGCCAATCAGCCCCAGCATTTT. It yields the protein CASSYGGANQPQHF. The chain carries TRBV6-6 and TRBJ1-5; the D gene is possibly TRBD1 (6 bases). Trimming removed 2 bases at V and 3 bases at J, with 8 bases between. The CDR3 has 14 amino acids. Per germline, CDR1 MNHNY and CDR2 SVGAGI (reference sequence).

This chain's CDR3 is CSASASGQPLAQYF. CDR3 in DNA: TGCAGTGCTAGTGCTAGCGGACAGCCCTTGGCGCAGTATTTT. V gene TRBV20-1 combines with J gene TRBJ2-3, with D perhaps TRBD2 (7 bases). The CDR3 contains 14 residues. Germline V CDR1 and CDR2: DFQATT, SNEGSKA (reference sequence). V was cut by 3 bases and J by 10 bases, with 20 bases left in between.